These 4 T cell receptor beta chains originate from one sample sequenced in a study of T cell responses to AZD1222 COVID-19 vaccine. Only in-frame clones appear in the TCRdb table, and some are missing; sequencing was by immunoSEQ multiplex PCR. This table holds 80,000 to 100,000 clones, 88% found once. This sample comprised peripheral blood, obtained on day 0 of AZD1222 vaccination. The receptors originated from an adult in good health.

V and J are TRBV28 and TRBJ1-1; D is undetermined. The CDR3 contains 13 residues. Germline-derived CDR1 and CDR2 are MDHEN and SYDVKM. Trimming removed 2 bases from V and 1 base from J, with 5 bases in between. The CDR3, as DNA: TGTGCCAGCAGTTTAAGACAGAACACTGAAGCTTTCTTT. As protein: CASSLRQNTEAFF.

V and J are TRBV6-4 and TRBJ2-6, with 11 nucleotides matching TRBD2. The CDR3 is 18 residues long. CDR1 is MRHNA and CDR2 is SNTAGT in the germline V gene. V trimming: 7 bases; J trimming: 1 base; junction bases outside the gene matches: 9. The chain's CDR3 is CASILAGTSGSGANVLTF. The DNA for the CDR3 is TGTGCCAGCATTCTCGCCGGGACTAGCGGATCTGGGGCCAACGTCCTGACTTTC.

The rearrangement joins TRBV19 to TRBJ1-5; possibly TRBD1 for D (5 bases). V was pared by 6 bases and J by 0 bases, with 9 bases between. The length of the CDR3 is 14 residues. Looked up from germline, CDR1 is LNHDA and CDR2 is SQIVND (reference sequence). CDR3 in amino acids: CASSRRGSNQPQHF. The CDR3 DNA reads as TGTGCCAGTAGCCGAAGGGGTAGCAATCAGCCCCAGCATTTT.

This chain joins TRBV27 and TRBJ1-3; D is perhaps TRBD1 (6 bases). The CDR3 is 16 residues long. CDR1 MNHEY and CDR2 SMNVEV come from the germline V gene (reference sequence). Trimming shortened V by 3 bases and J by 2 bases, and 14 bases separated the two germline ends. For the CDR3, the DNA is TGTGCCAGCAGTTTGACCGGGACACACACTGGAAACACCATATATTTT. Translating gives CASSLTGTHTGNTIYF.